This T cell receptor (beta chain) comes out of a study of cytomegalovirus exposure and HLA in healthy donors. Regarding the study as a whole: Prior analysis indicated that the majority of TCR beta V segments exhibited productivity approximately 87% or approximately 30% of the time. In a later analysis, TCR beta V- and J-gene trimming was associated with a missense DCLRE1C variant. Cytomegalovirus status was reportedly diagnosed by the classifier with high sensitivity and specificity.

CDR1 and CDR2 (germline): LGHNA, YNFKEQ. Losses at the gene ends were 1 base for V and 3 bases for J; bases not matched to a gene: 3. CDR3 length equals 15 residues. PCR involved 60 Vbeta and 13 Jbeta primers. Measured with immunoSEQ multiplex PCR; TCRdb has only the in-frame clones, and not every one. This table has 210,000 or so clones, 80% to 85% appearing once. On this clone: The antigen remains undetermined.

J is TRBJ2-7 and V is TRBV4-2, with 10 bases aligning to TRBD2. The sequence came from a boy younger than 10 in good health and CMV-seronegative. Sequencing input: PBMCs. The chain's CDR3 is CASSQGTSGNYEQYF. The DNA for the CDR3 is TGTGCCAGCAGCCAAGGTACTAGCGGGAACTACGAGCAGTACTTC.